Shown below are 11 T cell receptor beta chains from a single sample sequenced in a study of glioma-infiltrating T cells after dendritic cell vaccination. The protocol was immunoSEQ multiplex PCR, while the TCRdb copy is restricted to in-frame clones and leaves out a portion. The sample carries about 92,000 clones, 85% to 90% recorded once. This specimen consisted of blood, obtained before dendritic cell vaccination. All receptors come from a human donor with glioblastoma.

V usage is TRBV7-2 and J usage is TRBJ1-5, with 10 nucleotides matching TRBD1. Germline V gives CDR1 SGHTA, CDR2 FQGNSA. CDR3 length equals 16 residues. The trim removed 1 base at V and 2 bases at J, leaving 2 bases unmatched. Written as DNA, the CDR3 is TGTGCCAGCAGCTTAGTCGGGACAGGGGGCAATCAGCCCCAGCATTTT. It codes for CASSLVGTGGNQPQHF.

This chain links TRBV7-2 with TRBJ2-2; 8 bases are shared with TRBD1. The germline V gene has CDR1 SGHTA and CDR2 FQGNSA. The trim removed 1 base at V and 1 base at J, leaving 2 bases unmatched. This CDR3 spans 16 amino acids. CDR3 bases: TGTGCCAGCAGCTTAGGGGGGACAGGGAACACCGGGGAGCTGTTTTTT. Translation gives CASSLGGTGNTGELFF.

This chain uses TRBV5-1 with TRBJ2-5; tentatively, D is TRBD2 (5 bases). V lost 2 bases and J 5 bases, leaving 13 bases between the germline ends. This CDR3 is 14 amino acids long. Germline assignment: CDR1 SGHRS and CDR2 YFSETQ. CDR3 coding DNA: TGCGCCAGCAGCTTTAGAGCGGAGGATGAGACCCAGTACTTC. It encodes CASSFRAEDETQYF.

The chain carries TRBV27 and TRBJ2-7; D might be TRBD1 (6 bases). Germline CDR1 reads MNHEY; CDR2 reads SMNVEV (reference sequence). The V and J ends lost 6 bases and 3 bases respectively, with 12 bases between them. CDR3 length: 13 residues. In nucleotides, the CDR3 is TGTGCCAGCAGCCGAGGACAGAACTACGAGCAGTACTTC. Its protein is CASSRGQNYEQYF.

This clone was recorded once. The chain recombines TRBV19 with TRBJ2-7; a possible D gene is TRBD1 (6 bases). The CDR3 is 14 residues long. V was clipped by 3 bases and J by 3 bases, with 12 bases between them. Germline V gene data show CDR1 as LNHDA and CDR2 as SQIVND (reference sequence). CDR3 nucleotides: TGTGCCAGTAGTATGGGGGCAGGAAACTACGAGCAGTACTTC. Translating it yields CASSMGAGNYEQYF.

The chain recombines TRBV7-6 with TRBJ2-5, with 9 bases aligning to TRBD2. The V segment lost 5 bases and the J segment 5 bases; nucleotides outside the gene matches: 12. The CDR3 is made up of 16 amino acids. Germline V gene data show CDR1 as SGHVS and CDR2 as FNYEAQ. In DNA form, the CDR3 reads TGTGCCAGCAGCGCTCCGATAGCGGGGGAACGGGAGACCCAGTACTTC. Translating gives CASSAPIAGERETQYF.

CDR3: CAYTSGVLPGEQYF. The CDR3, as DNA: TGTGCCTATACCTCAGGTGTTCTCCCGGGGGAGCAGTACTTC. The rearrangement uses TRBV30 and TRBJ2-7, with a possible D match to TRBD2 (5 bases). The CDR3 is 14 amino acids. Germline values: CDR1 GTSNPN, CDR2 SVGIG (reference sequence). V lost 7 bases and J lost 7, with 23 bases in between.

The chain couples TRBV7-3 to TRBJ2-1; 7 bases line up with TRBD1. V shed 3 bases and J 7 bases; nucleotides not matched to a gene: 3. The CDR3 contains 13 residues. Germline V gene sequence: CDR1 SGHTA, CDR2 FQGTGA. The CDR3 sequence is CASSFDRVNEQFF. For the CDR3, the DNA is TGTGCCAGCAGCTTCGACAGGGTTAATGAGCAGTTCTTC.

This clone was counted a single time. J is TRBJ1-3 and V is TRBV5-6; D unresolved. The V end lost 0 bases, the J end lost 4 bases, and 8 bases lay between the germline ends. CDR1 SGHDT and CDR2 YYEEEE come from the germline V gene. This CDR3 is built from 14 residues. The CDR3 loop reads CASSLVSGGNTIYF. In DNA form, the CDR3 reads TGTGCCAGCAGCTTGGTCTCAGGAGGAAACACCATATATTTT.

This clone occurred once. V and J are TRBV6-1 and TRBJ1-1, with D unclear. Germline loops: CDR1 MNHNS, CDR2 SASEGT. The CDR3 loop spans 13 amino acids. The ends were cut back, 4 bases at V and 1 base at J, with 7 bases in the middle. The CDR3: CASSVTANTEAFF. The CDR3 region has the DNA TGTGCCAGCAGTGTCACAGCGAACACTGAAGCTTTCTTT.

This chain links TRBV7-9 with TRBJ2-1; TRBD2 is a possible D gene (6 bases). There are 15 residues in the CDR3. V gave up 4 bases and J gave up 0 bases, with 10 bases separating them. CDR1 and CDR2 (germline): SEHNR, FQNEAQ (reference sequence). The CDR3 DNA follows: TGTGCCAGCAGCTCCGGGACTGACTCCTACAATGAGCAGTTCTTC. Residues: CASSSGTDSYNEQFF. Together with reference TRBV7-9 and TRBJ2-1, the CDR3 gives the full variable domain: DTGVSQNPRHKITKRGQNVTFRCDPISEHNRLYWYRQTLGQGPEFLTYFQNEAQLEKSRLLSDRFSAERPKGSFSTLEIQRTEQGDSAMYLCASSSGTDSYNEQFFGPGTRLTVL.